This T cell receptor beta chain was recovered during a study of post-analysis software for immune sequencing data. About the research overall: Recorded subtypes: relapsing-remitting, secondary progressive, progressive-relapsing; some patients unannotated.

On this clonotype itself: Its antigen is unidentified. A junction end diverges from the germline sequence, so it may reflect a read error.

The length of the CDR3 is 14 residues. Germline V gene sequence: CDR1 SGHRS, CDR2 YFSETQ. Study outcomes and limitations: F-measure co-clustering was strong for batch-matched samples. Roughly five TRBV segments, including TRBV5-6, TRBV5-1 and TRBV20-1, were more frequent in patients than controls. Normalized Chao1 diversity was significantly lower in multiple sclerosis patients than in controls.

Prepared TCR beta cDNA libraries contained unique molecular identifiers. The source material, about 0.85 to 11 million T cells, gave rise to 450,000 to 550,000 cDNA molecules. Each CDR3 protein gets one entry after TCRdb re-called the PCR reads with MiXCR. Of 820,000 or so distinct CDR3 sequences listed, approximately 50% are singletons. Sequencing was done on a sample of blood. This receptor was obtained from a girl aged 5-17 years with multiple sclerosis. V usage is TRBV5-1 and J usage is TRBJ1-1; possible D gene TRBD1, 6 bases. For the CDR3, the DNA is TGCGCCAGCAGCTCCGGCACAGGGAACGCTGAAGCTTTCTTT. It is translated as CASSSGTGNAEAFF.